These 18 T cell receptor beta chains share one sample of origin, sequenced in a study of T-cell memory formation after mild COVID-19. TCRdb reprocessed the 5' RACE reads via MiXCR and lists one record per CDR3 protein. The top ten clones hold 2% to 2.5% of a sample with about 190,000 distinct CDR3 sequences, about 16% of them seen once. Sequencing used PBMCs or a T cell subset sorted from them (not recorded which). The receptors stem from an adult woman who had mild COVID-19 (a few samples of this study predate the infection). Cell type and time point are not known.

This clonotype was detected once. This chain connects TRBV7-6 to TRBJ1-6, with D uncertain. Trimming stripped 4 bases from V and 5 bases from J, with 12 bases between. CDR1 is SGHVS, CDR2 FNYEAQ, per germline. The CDR3 extends over 15 amino acids. Here the CDR3 reads CASSSGRVNNSPLHF. CDR3 in DNA: TGTGCCAGCAGCTCCGGACGGGTGAATAATTCACCCCTCCACTTT.

Only one count was recorded for this clonotype. CDR3 sequence (DNA): TGTGCCAGCAGTGGGCCCGGAAACACCATATATTTT. Translating it yields CASSGPGNTIYF. V usage is TRBV2 and J usage is TRBJ1-3; no reliable D call. This CDR3 is built from 12 residues. V was trimmed by 4 bases and J by 4 bases, leaving 5 bases between them. Germline V gives CDR1 SNHLY, CDR2 FYNNEI.

This clonotype was counted a few times. V and J are TRBV19 and TRBJ1-2, with D possibly being TRBD1 (5 bases). CDR1 is LNHDA, CDR2 SQIVND, per germline (reference sequence). This CDR3 has 15 residues. Trimming took off 7 bases at V and 4 bases at J, with 19 bases between the two ends. As DNA, the CDR3 is TGTGCCAGTACCCCCTCAGGCGGCAGGGTCTATGGCTACACCTTC. This encodes CASTPSGGRVYGYTF.

This clonotype was observed a handful of times. The chain is built from TRBV5-1 and TRBJ1-1; 10 positions agree with TRBD1. V lost 4 bases, J lost 5 bases, and 11 bases stayed unmatched. The CDR3 is made up of 16 amino acids. Germline V CDR1 and CDR2: SGHRS, YFSETQ. The CDR3 region has the DNA TGCGCCAGCAGCCTCCAACCGGGACAGGGGACAACTGAAGCTTTCTTT. Its protein is CASSLQPGQGTTEAFF.

V is TRBV19 and J is TRBJ2-5; TRBD2 matches at 7 bases. With 8 bases clipped from V and 5 bases from J, the junction kept 8 bases outside the gene matches. CDR3 length equals 13 residues. The V gene's germline CDR1 is LNHDA and CDR2 SQIVND (reference sequence). CDR3 nucleotides: TGTGCCAGTGGCGGACTAGTCGGTGAGACCCAGTACTTC. It codes for CASGGLVGETQYF.

This rearrangement joins TRBV7-3 to TRBJ2-3; D possibly corresponds to TRBD2 (6 bases). CDR1 is SGHTA, CDR2 FQGTGA, per germline. The CDR3 spans 21 residues. Deletions cut 2 bases from V and 0 bases from J, with 27 bases between. CDR3 region: CASSLYTTGLSGASSTDTQYF. CDR3 DNA sequence: TGTGCCAGCAGCTTATATACCACAGGACTATCCGGAGCCTCTAGCACAGATACGCAGTATTTT.

The V call is TRBV24-1, the J call TRBJ2-3, with D possibly being TRBD1 or TRBD2 (5 bases each). Per the germline V gene, CDR1 is KGHDR and CDR2 is SFDVKD. The CDR3 is 15 residues long. The V and J ends lost 5 bases and 2 bases respectively, with 13 bases between them. This chain's CDR3 is CATSASRGATDTQYF. The DNA for the CDR3 is TGTGCCACCAGTGCCTCGAGGGGAGCCACAGATACGCAGTATTTT.

The V and J genes are TRBV7-8 and TRBJ1-1; 9 positions agree with TRBD1. Germline CDR1 is SGHVS and CDR2 is FQNEAQ. This CDR3 region has 16 residues. V shed 6 bases and J 1 base; nucleotides not matched to a gene: 9. DNA for the CDR3: TGTGCCAGCAGACCGGGGACAGGGTCTACGAACACTGAAGCTTTCTTT. Translation gives CASRPGTGSTNTEAFF.

CDR3 DNA: TGCAGCGTTGAGCAGGGGGCACGAGAGCAGTTCTTC. Translated: CSVEQGAREQFF. The J gene is TRBJ2-1, the V gene TRBV29-1; 8 bases match TRBD1. V gave up 3 bases and J gave up 10 bases; unmatched junction bases: 5. The CDR3 is 12 residues long. The germline V gene has CDR1 SQVTM and CDR2 ANQGSEA.

In this sample, this clonotype turned up a few times. This chain joins TRBV4-1 and TRBJ1-5; no clear D. Per the germline V gene, CDR1 is MGHRA and CDR2 is YSYEKL. Trimming pared 1 base from V and 0 bases from J, leaving 10 bases between. The CDR3 runs to 16 residues. CDR3 sequence (DNA): TGCGCCAGCAGCCAAGTTCTCGGTTATAGCAATCAGCCCCAGCATTTT. Translating gives CASSQVLGYSNQPQHF.

A few counts support this clonotype. This chain joins TRBV7-3 and TRBJ2-4, with TRBD2 matching over 16 bases. After removal of 0 bases from V and 0 bases from J, the junction contained 2 bases not matched to a gene. The CDR3 totals 19 residues. Looked up from germline, CDR1 is SGHTA and CDR2 is FQGTGA. Here the CDR3 reads CASSLTGTSGGAAKNIQYF. The DNA of the CDR3 is TGTGCCAGCAGCTTAACCGGGACTAGCGGGGGGGCAGCCAAAAACATTCAGTACTTC.

Comments on this clonotype: An end of the junction does not agree with germline; a read error may underlie this. J is TRBJ2-5 and V is TRBV18; no reliable D call. Germline CDR1 is KGHSH and CDR2 is LQKENI. The CDR3 has 14 residues. Written as DNA, the CDR3 is TGTGCCGGCTCACCACCCTCCCAGAAAGAGACCCAGTACTTC. Amino acids: CAGSPPSQKETQYF.

This clonotype came up a few times. V usage is TRBV5-1 and J usage is TRBJ2-6; D tentatively reads TRBD1 or TRBD2 (5 bases each). V was cut by 4 bases and J by 6 bases, with 11 bases left in between. Germline assignment: CDR1 SGHRS and CDR2 YFSETQ. This CDR3 region has 14 residues. The CDR3 region is CASSLGPMANVLTF. Written as DNA, the CDR3 is TGCGCCAGCAGCCTGGGACCCATGGCCAACGTCCTGACTTTC.

This clonotype turned up a few times. CDR3 amino acids: CASSSGGASDTQYF. CDR3 DNA sequence: TGTGCCAGCAGTAGCGGGGGGGCTTCAGATACGCAGTATTTT. The rearrangement links TRBV9 to TRBJ2-3; TRBD2 matches at 11 bases. The CDR3 consists of 14 residues. From germline, CDR1 is SGDLS and CDR2 YYNGEE. J gave up 4 bases and V 5 bases, and 3 bases lay outside the gene matches. Full variable domain (rest looked up from reference TRBV9 and TRBJ2-3): DSGVTQTPKHLITATGQRVTLRCSPRSGDLSVYWYQQSLDQGLQFLIQYYNGEERAKGNILERFSAQQFPDLHSELNLSSLELGDSALYFCASSSGGASDTQYFGPGTRLTVL.

J is TRBJ2-5 and V is TRBV6-1; the D gene is possibly TRBD2 (6 bases). Germline V gives CDR1 MNHNS, CDR2 SASEGT. This CDR3 spans 13 amino acids. Trimming stripped 6 bases from V and 1 base from J, with 9 bases between. The CDR3 DNA reads TGTGCCAGCAGGGAGGGACCCCAAGAGACCCAGTACTTC. This codes for CASREGPQETQYF.

This clonotype came up many times. The V gene is TRBV7-6, the J gene TRBJ1-2; D is undetermined. V was clipped by 5 bases and J by 2 bases, with 12 bases between them. Germline V lookup: CDR1 SGHVS, CDR2 FNYEAQ. The CDR3 has 14 residues. The CDR3 nucleotides read TGTGCCAGCAGCCCCCAAACAGCCAACTATGGCTACACCTTC. Protein product: CASSPQTANYGYTF.

This clonotype was counted a few times. The chain combines TRBV4-1 with TRBJ1-1; D is ambiguous. The CDR3 length is 13 residues. In germline, CDR1 is MGHRA, CDR2 YSYEKL. Trimming pared 4 bases from V and 2 bases from J, leaving 8 bases between. The CDR3 is CASSPDPNTEAFF. CDR3 coding DNA: TGCGCCAGCAGCCCGGACCCTAACACTGAAGCTTTCTTT.

This clonotype was counted between two and nine times. This sequence joins TRBV27 and TRBJ2-7; unclear D gene. Trimming removed 4 bases at V and 3 bases at J, with 10 bases between. Germline CDR1 and CDR2: MNHEY and SMNVEV (reference sequence). The CDR3 runs 13 residues. CDR3 coding DNA: TGTGCCAGCAGTTCCCGACGGTTCTACGAGCAGTACTTC. As protein: CASSSRRFYEQYF.